These 18 T cell receptor beta chains were sequenced from one sample in a study of blood T cell repertoires in COVID-19. Some clones are missing from TCRdb's copy, which holds only in-frame ones; the method was immunoSEQ multiplex PCR. The sample has about 270,000 clones, 70% to 90% seen once; the top ten hold 4.1%. Sequencing was done on a sample of PBMCs or T cells enriched from blood (not recorded which). These receptors all come from a woman aged 25 to 45 with acute COVID-19.

As DNA, the CDR3 is TGTGCCAGCAGTCTAACGAACGATGAGCAGTTCTTC. Translation: CASSLTNDEQFF. This chain joins TRBV27 and TRBJ2-1; D unclear. This CDR3 contains 12 residues. The germline V gene has CDR1 MNHEY and CDR2 SMNVEV (reference sequence). V was pared by 5 bases and J by 8 bases, with 10 bases between.

This chain links TRBV19 with TRBJ1-6, with unresolved D. Germline lookup yields CDR1 LNHDA and CDR2 SQIVND (reference sequence). The CDR3 runs 14 residues. V was cut by 5 bases and J by 0 bases, with 5 bases left in between. The CDR3 here is CASSGSSYNSPLHF. The CDR3 DNA reads as TGTGCCAGTAGTGGGAGCTCCTATAATTCACCCCTCCACTTT.

The chain recombines TRBV24-1 with TRBJ2-7, with D tentatively TRBD2 (6 bases). The V and J ends lost 5 bases and 0 bases respectively, with 7 bases between them. CDR1 and CDR2 from the germline V gene are KGHDR and SFDVKD. This CDR3 spans 13 amino acids. The CDR3 loop reads CATSGGNSYEQYF. The CDR3 nucleotides are TGTGCCACCAGTGGCGGGAACTCCTACGAGCAGTACTTC.

The chain is built from TRBV2 and TRBJ2-5; TRBD1 aligns across 8 bases. The CDR3 totals 17 residues. J gave up 4 bases and V 0 bases, and 10 bases lay outside the gene matches. Per germline, CDR1 SNHLY and CDR2 FYNNEI. The CDR3 region has the DNA TGTGCCAGCAGTGAAGCGCTTCTTGGACAGGGCAGAGAGACCCAGTACTTC. Amino acid sequence: CASSEALLGQGRETQYF. Full variable domain (remainder filled in from reference TRBV2 and TRBJ2-5): EPEVTQTPSHQVTQMGQEVILRCVPISNHLYFYWYRQILGQKVEFLVSFYNNEISEKSEIFDDQFSVERPDGSNFTLKIRSTKLEDSAMYFCASSEALLGQGRETQYFGPGTRLLVL.

The CDR3 here is CASTAGPTEAFF. The CDR3 DNA reads TGTGCCAGCACGGCGGGCCCCACTGAAGCTTTCTTT. The rearrangement uses TRBV6-6 and TRBJ1-1; D call uncertain. Germline V gives CDR1 MNHNY, CDR2 SVGAGI (reference sequence). This CDR3 is built from 12 residues. Trimming took off 7 bases at V and 4 bases at J, with 10 bases between the two ends.

The chain has TRBV28 and TRBJ2-3; 10 nucleotides agree with TRBD2. V was clipped by 1 base and J by 0 bases; unmatched bases: 7. Per the germline V gene, CDR1 is MDHEN and CDR2 is SYDVKM. The CDR3 totals 18 residues. Here the CDR3 DNA reads TGTGCCAGCAGTTTATTACTAGCGGGAATCGCTAGCACAGATACGCAGTATTTT. It yields the protein CASSLLLAGIASTDTQYF.

This clone was counted a single time. The rearrangement joins TRBV28 to TRBJ2-5, with 13 bases that match TRBD2. From germline, CDR1 is MDHEN and CDR2 SYDVKM. Trimming at V came to 2 bases and at J to 2 bases, leaving 8 bases not matched to a gene. The CDR3 runs to 18 residues. CDR3 loop: CASSLPGLAGSLQETQYF. In DNA form, the CDR3 reads TGTGCCAGCAGTTTACCGGGACTAGCGGGATCATTACAAGAGACCCAGTACTTC.

For the CDR3, the DNA is TGTGCCAGCACCCAAAACACTGAAGCTTTCTTT. As protein: CASTQNTEAFF. The V gene is TRBV28, the J gene TRBJ1-1; D is ambiguous. The germline V gene has CDR1 MDHEN and CDR2 SYDVKM. The V end was cut by 7 bases, the J end by 2 bases, with 5 bases between. There are 11 residues in the CDR3.

The chain couples TRBV7-3 to TRBJ1-1; a weak D match, TRBD1 (6 bases). CDR1 and CDR2 from the germline V gene are SGHTA and FQGTGA. Trimming pared 4 bases from V and 8 bases from J, leaving 14 bases between. The CDR3 runs 13 residues. The CDR3 coding sequence is TGTGCCAGCAGCTCATACAGGGTTGGGGAAGCTTTCTTT. Protein sequence: CASSSYRVGEAFF.

V usage is TRBV27 and J usage is TRBJ1-1; D is ambiguous. Germline V lookup: CDR1 MNHEY, CDR2 SMNVEV (reference sequence). The CDR3 runs 13 residues. V lost 2 bases and J lost 9, with 13 bases in between. The DNA for the CDR3 is TGTGCCAGCAGTTTAGGTTTCGCCAAGCAAGCTTTCTTT. This gives the protein CASSLGFAKQAFF.

The chain has TRBV6-4 and TRBJ2-2; D is uncertain. Between the trimmed V and J ends, which lost 2 bases and 5 bases, there was a span of 6 bases. Germline CDR1 MRHNA, CDR2 SNTAGT. The CDR3 consists of 13 residues. This CDR3 is CASSDEETGELFF. DNA of the CDR3: TGTGCCAGCAGTGACGAGGAGACCGGGGAGCTGTTTTTT.

This clone was seen more than once but under ten times. The chain employs TRBV7-9 and TRBJ2-1; the D gene is possibly TRBD1 (5 bases). V was shortened by 1 base and J by 5 bases, with 18 bases between the two germline ends. The CDR3 extends over 17 amino acids. CDR1 is SEHNR and CDR2 is FQNEAQ in the germline V gene (reference sequence). In nucleotides, the CDR3 is TGTGCCAGCAGCTTAGGGGGCATTAGCCTTGGGGACAATGAGCAGTTCTTC. This codes for CASSLGGISLGDNEQFF.

This chain joins TRBV7-2 and TRBJ2-3; D possibly corresponds to TRBD1 (6 bases). Germline V gene data show CDR1 as SGHTA and CDR2 as FQGNSA. This CDR3 contains 17 residues. The ends were cut back, 1 base at V and 6 bases at J, with 20 bases in the middle. The CDR3: CASSLGPPGHQKDTQYF. The CDR3, as DNA: TGTGCCAGCAGCTTAGGACCCCCGGGACACCAGAAGGATACGCAGTATTTT.

This sequence joins TRBV27 and TRBJ2-1; 10 nucleotides align to TRBD2. The trim removed 2 bases at V and 8 bases at J, leaving 0 bases unmatched. CDR1 and CDR2 (germline): MNHEY, SMNVEV (reference sequence). This CDR3 region has 13 residues. The CDR3 bases are TGTGCCAGCAGTTTAAGCGGGAGGGATGAGCAGTTCTTC. It is translated as CASSLSGRDEQFF.

The table lists this clone with a few counts. J is TRBJ2-7 and V is TRBV7-9; 9 positions agree with TRBD2. The CDR3 runs to 14 residues. Trimming took 2 bases from V and 3 from J; bases not matched to a gene: 2. The germline CDR1 and CDR2 sequences are SEHNR and FQNEAQ (reference sequence). The CDR3 sequence: CASSLLAGVYEQYF. CDR3 nucleotide sequence: TGTGCCAGCAGCTTATTAGCGGGAGTCTACGAGCAGTACTTC.

The chain carries TRBV6-5 and TRBJ1-2, with 7 bases identical to TRBD1. In germline, CDR1 is MNHEY, CDR2 SVGAGI. The V segment lost 6 bases and the J segment 9 bases; nucleotides outside the gene matches: 13. This CDR3 spans 14 amino acids. The CDR3 sequence is CASSLEGGGRSYTF. For the CDR3, the DNA is TGTGCCAGCAGCCTAGAAGGGGGCGGTCGAAGCTACACCTTC.

The J gene is TRBJ2-2, the V gene TRBV6-4, with 7 bases aligning to TRBD1. The V and J ends lost 8 bases and 2 bases, in that order; junction bases with no gene match: 2. Germline lookup yields CDR1 MRHNA and CDR2 SNTAGT. The CDR3 extends over 13 amino acids. The CDR3 coding sequence is TGTGCCAGCGGGGACAGAAACACCGGGGAGCTGTTTTTT. Translated, it gives CASGDRNTGELFF.

The chain carries TRBV6-5 and TRBJ2-1; a weak D match, TRBD1 (5 bases). CDR1 and CDR2 (germline): MNHEY, SVGAGI. V lost 7 bases, J lost 6 bases, and 13 bases lay in between. This CDR3 spans 13 amino acids. The CDR3 bases are TGTGCCAGCACGAGGACACTGGGCAATGAGCAGTTCTTC. It is translated as CASTRTLGNEQFF.